The clone carrying this T cell receptor (beta chain) was counted only a few times. Its antigen remains unknown. The entry originates in a study of vaccination and CD4 T cells after COVID-19. Study-wide background: Overlapping spike peptides served as the stimulus for the cells. These peptides came from SARS-CoV-2 and from the common cold coronaviruses HCoV-NL63, HCoV-OC43 and HCoV-229E.

Trimming cost V 8 bases and J 7 bases, with 19 bases left between them. The CDR3 runs to 14 residues. Germline loops: CDR1 SEHNR, CDR2 FQNEAQ (reference sequence). The Oncomine TCR Beta short-read assay generated sequence data from the DNA of cultured CD4+ T cells. TCRdb itself ran the PCR reads through MiXCR, one entry per CDR3 protein. The sample lists just over 4,000 distinct CDR3 sequences, around 41% seen once, with roughly 25% in the top ten. Treatment described: approximately nine-day PBMC culture with coronavirus spike peptide pools or control peptides (ViraFEST assay). Expanded clonotypes were found by TCR sequencing after peptide-pool stimulation (ViraFEST). Peptide pools at 8.5 to 10 ug/ml, together with around 10 IU/ml IL-2, were added to cultures of approximately 1.9 million PBMCs per well.

The origin of this receptor is a human donor who had recovered from COVID-19. Sample: CD4+ T cells from blood, cultured in vitro. This sequence joins TRBV7-9 and TRBJ2-3; the D call may be TRBD1 or TRBD2 (5 bases each). The CDR3 bases are TGTGCCAGCCAACCCTTGGGGGATGAAAATACGCAGTATTTT. Protein product: CASQPLGDENTQYF.